These 2 T cell receptor beta chains originate from one sample sequenced in a study of blood T cell repertoires in COVID-19. Method: immunoSEQ multiplex PCR; TCRdb's copy keeps in-frame clones and lacks some. The sample records around 130,000 clones, less than 85% being singletons. Material for sequencing was peripheral blood. The receptors were gathered from a woman over 75 with acute or convalescent COVID-19.

The chain is built from TRBV5-4 and TRBJ1-1; no clear D gene. Germline CDR1 reads SGHNT; CDR2 reads YYREEE (reference sequence). This CDR3 region has 16 residues. V dropped 4 bases and J dropped 3 bases, with 19 bases sitting between them. This CDR3 reads CASSKNALGVDTEAFF. The DNA of the CDR3 is TGTGCCAGCAGCAAAAACGCCCTGGGCGTGGACACTGAAGCTTTCTTT. Drawing the rest from reference TRBV5-4 and TRBJ1-1, the complete variable domain is ETGVTQSPTHLIKTRGQQVTLRCSSQSGHNTVSWYQQALGQGPQFIFQYYREEENGRGNFPPRFSGLQFPNYSSELNVNALELDDSALYLCASSKNALGVDTEAFFGQGTRLTVV.

The J gene is TRBJ1-3, the V gene TRBV20-1; D unclear. CDR3 size: 14 residues. The germline V gene has CDR1 DFQATT and CDR2 SNEGSKA (reference sequence). V gave up 3 bases and J gave up 0 bases, with 9 bases separating them. CDR3 DNA sequence: TGCAGTGCTAGTCCCATTAGCTCTGGAAACACCATATATTTT. Translating it yields CSASPISSGNTIYF.